These 8 T cell receptor beta chains originate from one sample sequenced in a study of T cell responses to AZD1222 COVID-19 vaccine. Data came from immunoSEQ multiplex PCR; TCRdb stores just in-frame clones and leaves some out. There are some 110,000 clones in the sample; around 89% occur only once, and about 3% lies in the top ten. The source was peripheral blood, collected on day 0 of AZD1222 vaccination. All receptors come from an adult in good health.

The rearrangement links TRBV27 to TRBJ1-2; the match to TRBD1 covers 7 bases. Germline CDR1 reads MNHEY; CDR2 reads SMNVEV (reference sequence). The V gene end was trimmed by 6 bases and the J gene end by 4 bases; junction bases not matched to a gene: 8. The CDR3 is 14 amino acids. CDR3 residues: CASRRDSISYGYTF. CDR3 in DNA: TGTGCCAGCAGGCGGGACAGTATCTCCTATGGCTACACCTTC.

The chain couples TRBV11-2 to TRBJ2-7; the D gene is possibly TRBD2 (5 bases). CDR3 length equals 14 residues. Germline assignment: CDR1 SGHAT and CDR2 FQNNGV. The V gene lost 7 bases and the J gene lost 2 bases, with 15 bases spanning the gap. The DNA for the CDR3 is TGTGCCAGCACCCTAGCTGGAACTCCCTACGAGCAGTACTTC. Protein: CASTLAGTPYEQYF.

This chain connects TRBV21-1 to TRBJ1-5; the D call in the table, TRBD1, was not verified against the DNA. TRBV21-1 represents a pseudogene. The CDR3 runs 17 residues. The CDR3 here is CASSKALGGPGNQPQHF. Written as DNA, the CDR3 is TGTGCCAGCAGCAAAGCGCTTGGGGGCCCGGGCAATCAGCCCCAGCATTTT.

This chain joins TRBV6-1 and TRBJ1-2; possible D gene TRBD1, 5 bases. Germline V gives CDR1 MNHNS, CDR2 SASEGT. Trimming took 4 bases from V and 6 from J, leaving 18 bases between them. The CDR3 spans 15 residues. This chain's CDR3 is CASSVVNGGPDGYTF. The DNA for the CDR3 is TGTGCCAGCAGTGTCGTAAACGGGGGACCTGATGGCTACACCTTC.

CDR3 nucleotide sequence: TGTGCCAGCAGCTGGAGCTGGACCTACAATCAGCCCCAGCATTTT. It codes for CASSWSWTYNQPQHF. The J gene is TRBJ1-5, the V gene TRBV7-2; D not resolved. The CDR3 covers 15 residues. Germline V gene sequence: CDR1 SGHTA, CDR2 FQGNSA. The V gene lost 4 bases and the J gene lost 3 bases, with 13 bases spanning the gap.

The chain joins TRBV10-3 to TRBJ1-2; TRBD1 is a possible D gene (5 bases). Trimming cost V 5 bases and J 3 bases, with 10 bases left between them. The CDR3 totals 13 residues. The germline V gene has CDR1 ENHRY and CDR2 SYGVKD. CDR3 loop: CAISLGGDYGYTF. In DNA form, the CDR3 reads TGTGCCATCAGTCTGGGAGGGGACTATGGCTACACCTTC.

A word on this clone: This specimen includes other DNA sequences encoding the same CDR3. The V call is TRBV7-2, the J call TRBJ2-5; 7 nucleotides agree with TRBD1. Germline assignment: CDR1 SGHTA and CDR2 FQGNSA. Unmatched junction bases numbered 4, after V lost 3 bases and J lost 3 bases. The CDR3 has 14 residues. For the CDR3, the DNA is TGTGCCAGCAGCTTTAACAGGGGAAAAGAGACCCAGTACTTC. Residues: CASSFNRGKETQYF.

The chain links TRBV19 to TRBJ2-2, with 8 bases that match TRBD2. Trimming cost V 6 bases and J 5 bases; bases outside gene matches: 17. This CDR3 is 18 amino acids long. Germline V CDR1 and CDR2: LNHDA, SQIVND (reference sequence). The chain's CDR3 is CASSHPGGLGILTGELFF. The CDR3 DNA follows: TGTGCCAGTAGCCACCCGGGGGGACTAGGAATCTTAACCGGGGAGCTGTTTTTT.